This T cell receptor (beta chain) came from a study of long-term antiretroviral therapy in people with HIV. This was the immunoSEQ v3.0 assay at survey level. Generated by immunoSEQ multiplex PCR, the TCRdb table keeps only in-frame clones and is missing some. This repertoire shows roughly 15,000 clones, roughly 82% found once; its top ten account for 7.2%. Unmatched junction bases numbered 3, after V lost 4 bases and J lost 4 bases. Per the germline V gene, CDR1 is LGHNA and CDR2 is YSLEER. The CDR3 has 14 amino acids. The sample consisted of unsorted PBMCs, taken 0.4 years after starting antiretroviral therapy. This rearrangement joins TRBV4-3 to TRBJ2-2; 7 positions agree with TRBD2. This clonotype originated in a man aged 25-40 years with HIV. The CDR3 spells CASSPTGGTGELFF. CDR3 nucleotides: TGCGCCAGCAGCCCCACGGGGGGCACCGGGGAGCTGTTTTTT.